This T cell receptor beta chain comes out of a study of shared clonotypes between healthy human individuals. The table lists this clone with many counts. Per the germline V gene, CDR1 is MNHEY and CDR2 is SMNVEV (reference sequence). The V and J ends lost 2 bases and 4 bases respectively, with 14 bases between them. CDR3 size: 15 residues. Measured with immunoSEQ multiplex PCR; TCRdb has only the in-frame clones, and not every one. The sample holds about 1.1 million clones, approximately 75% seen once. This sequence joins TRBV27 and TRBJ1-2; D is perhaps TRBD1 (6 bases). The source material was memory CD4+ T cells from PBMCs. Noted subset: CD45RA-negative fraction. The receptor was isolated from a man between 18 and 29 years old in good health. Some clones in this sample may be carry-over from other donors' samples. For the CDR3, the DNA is TGTGCCAGCAGTTTAGCGGGGGTAGGGGGCTATGGCTACACCTTC. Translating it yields CASSLAGVGGYGYTF.